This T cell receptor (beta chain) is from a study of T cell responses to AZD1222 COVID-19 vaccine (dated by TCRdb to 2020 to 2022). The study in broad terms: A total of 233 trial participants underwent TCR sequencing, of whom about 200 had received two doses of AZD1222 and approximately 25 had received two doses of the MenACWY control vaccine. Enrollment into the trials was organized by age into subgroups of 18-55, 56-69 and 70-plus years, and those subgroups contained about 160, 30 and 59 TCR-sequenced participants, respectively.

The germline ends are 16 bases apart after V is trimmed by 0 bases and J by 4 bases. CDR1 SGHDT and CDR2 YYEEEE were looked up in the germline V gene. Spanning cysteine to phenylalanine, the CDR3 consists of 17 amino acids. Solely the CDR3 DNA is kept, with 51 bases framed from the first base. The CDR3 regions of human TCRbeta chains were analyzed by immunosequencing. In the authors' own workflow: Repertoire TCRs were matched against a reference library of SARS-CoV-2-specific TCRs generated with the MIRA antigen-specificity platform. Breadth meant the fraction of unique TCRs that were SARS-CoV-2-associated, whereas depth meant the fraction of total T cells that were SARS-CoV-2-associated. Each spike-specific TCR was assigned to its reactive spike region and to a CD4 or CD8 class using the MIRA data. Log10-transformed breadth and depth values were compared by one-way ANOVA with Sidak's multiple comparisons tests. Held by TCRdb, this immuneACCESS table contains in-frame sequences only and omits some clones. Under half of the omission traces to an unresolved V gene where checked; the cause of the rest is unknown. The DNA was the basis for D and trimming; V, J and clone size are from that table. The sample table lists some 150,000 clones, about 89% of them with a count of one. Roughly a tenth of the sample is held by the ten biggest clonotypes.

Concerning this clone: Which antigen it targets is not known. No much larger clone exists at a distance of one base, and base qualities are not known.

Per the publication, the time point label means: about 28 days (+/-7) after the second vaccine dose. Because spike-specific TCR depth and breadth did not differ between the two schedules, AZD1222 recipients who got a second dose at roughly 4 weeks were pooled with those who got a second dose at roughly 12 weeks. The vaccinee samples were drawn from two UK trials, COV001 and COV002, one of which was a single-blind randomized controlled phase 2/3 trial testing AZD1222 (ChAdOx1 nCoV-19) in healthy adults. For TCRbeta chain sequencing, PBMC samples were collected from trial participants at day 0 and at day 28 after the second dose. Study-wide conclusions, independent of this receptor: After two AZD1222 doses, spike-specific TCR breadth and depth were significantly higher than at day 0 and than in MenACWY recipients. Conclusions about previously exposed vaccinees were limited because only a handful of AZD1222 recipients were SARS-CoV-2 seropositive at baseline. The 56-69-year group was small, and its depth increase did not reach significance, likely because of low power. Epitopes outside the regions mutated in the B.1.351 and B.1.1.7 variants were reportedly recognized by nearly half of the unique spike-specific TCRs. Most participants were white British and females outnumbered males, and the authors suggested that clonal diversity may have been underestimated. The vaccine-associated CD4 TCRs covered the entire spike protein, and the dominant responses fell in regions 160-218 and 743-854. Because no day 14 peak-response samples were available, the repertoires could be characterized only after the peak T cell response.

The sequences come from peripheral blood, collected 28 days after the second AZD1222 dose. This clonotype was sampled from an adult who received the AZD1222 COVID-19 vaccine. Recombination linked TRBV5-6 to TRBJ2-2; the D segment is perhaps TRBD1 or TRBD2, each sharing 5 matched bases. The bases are TGTGCCAGCAGCTTGGATCCCCGGGGACCCATCACCGGGGAGCTGTTTTTT. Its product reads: CASSLDPRGPITGELFF. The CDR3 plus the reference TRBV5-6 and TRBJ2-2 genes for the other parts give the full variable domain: DAGVTQSPTHLIKTRGQQVTLRCSPKSGHDTVSWYQQALGQGPQFIFQYYEEEERQRGNFPDRFSGHQFPNYSSELNVNALLLGDSALYLCASSLDPRGPITGELFFGEGSRLTVL.